The entry below gives a single T cell receptor (beta chain) sequence along with its context. Its target is not known. This sample is part of a study of cytomegalovirus exposure and HLA in healthy donors. 60 Vbeta and 13 Jbeta primers were used in PCR. Some clones are missing from TCRdb's copy, which holds only in-frame ones; the method was immunoSEQ multiplex PCR. The repertoire has approximately 97,000 clones, around 85% of them found once; the top ten carry about 5%. Trimming removed 3 bases from V and 4 bases from J, with 4 bases in between. The CDR3 covers 11 residues. The germline CDR1 and CDR2 sequences are ENHRY and SYGVKD. Study-wide results and caveats: The authors listed some 150 TCR beta chains as cytomegalovirus-associated. Excluded were some V segments that proved indistinguishable, including TRBV6-2 and TRBV6-3. Cytomegalovirus status, reportedly, was diagnosed with high specificity and sensitivity by the classifier.

The sample consisted of PBMCs. This clonotype was obtained from a man aged 35 to 55 in good health and CMV-seropositive. V is TRBV10-3 and J is TRBJ2-7, with D unclear. CDR3: CAISDLYEQYF. The CDR3 bases are TGTGCCATCAGTGACCTTTACGAGCAGTACTTC.